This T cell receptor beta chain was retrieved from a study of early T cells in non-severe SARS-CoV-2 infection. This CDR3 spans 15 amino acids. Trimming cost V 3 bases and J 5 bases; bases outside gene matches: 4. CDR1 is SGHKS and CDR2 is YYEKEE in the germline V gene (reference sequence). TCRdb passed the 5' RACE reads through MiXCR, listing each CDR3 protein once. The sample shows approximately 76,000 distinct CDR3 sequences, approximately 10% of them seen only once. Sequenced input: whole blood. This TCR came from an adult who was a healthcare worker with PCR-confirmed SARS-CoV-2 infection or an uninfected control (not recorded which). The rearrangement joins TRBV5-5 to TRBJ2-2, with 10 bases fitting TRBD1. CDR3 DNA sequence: TGTGCCAGCAGCTGGGGACAGGGGCTAACCGGGGAGCTGTTTTTT. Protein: CASSWGQGLTGELFF. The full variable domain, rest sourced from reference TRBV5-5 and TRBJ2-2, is DAGVTQSPTHLIKTRGQQVTLRCSPISGHKSVSWYQQVLGQGPQFIFQYYEKEERGRGNFPDRFSARQFPNYSSELNVNALLLGDSALYLCASSWGQGLTGELFFGEGSRLTVL.